A selection of T cell receptor beta chains follows, all from one sample in a study of T cell changes during pregnancy in multiple sclerosis. Sequenced by immunoSEQ multiplex PCR; TCRdb stores in-frame clones only, minus some. The data contain over 10,000 clones, around nine tenths of them singletons. The specimen comprised CD8+ T cells from peripheral blood mononuclear cells, sampled in the first trimester of pregnancy. These receptors were collected from a female donor with multiple sclerosis, enrolled in a pregnancy study. Each CDR3 is given with its conserved first and last residue. Fields, in order: V gene, D gene, clone size, CDR3 length, J gene, CDR3 protein, CDR3 DNA. The D gene is left open where the match is weak. Clone size is stated in some rows and not others, as once, few, many or a class when expanded.

v_call: TRBV7-8; d_call: TRBD1; clone_size: -; cdr3_length: 13; j_call: TRBJ1-1; cdr3_aa: CASSGQVGTEAFF; cdr3_nt: TGTGCCAGCAGCGGACAGGTTGGCACTGAAGCTTTCTTT
v_call: TRBV15; d_call: TRBD1; clone_size: -; cdr3_length: 14; j_call: TRBJ1-5; cdr3_aa: CATATGDSNQPQHF; cdr3_nt: TGTGCCACCGCGACAGGGGATAGCAATCAGCCCCAGCATTTT
v_call: TRBV2; d_call: -; clone_size: -; cdr3_length: 13; j_call: TRBJ2-1; cdr3_aa: CASRRIADNEQFF; cdr3_nt: TGTGCCAGCAGGAGGATAGCGGACAATGAGCAGTTCTTC
v_call: TRBV10-3; d_call: TRBD1; clone_size: -; cdr3_length: 16; j_call: TRBJ1-1; cdr3_aa: CAISVAGTGLNTEAFF; cdr3_nt: TGTGCCATCAGTGTCGCCGGGACAGGGTTGAACACTGAAGCTTTCTTT
v_call: TRBV4-1; d_call: -; clone_size: few; cdr3_length: 15; j_call: TRBJ1-1; cdr3_aa: CASRWRTQTNTEAFF; cdr3_nt: TGCGCCAGCAGATGGAGGACGCAGACGAACACTGAAGCTTTCTTT
v_call: TRBV23-1; d_call: -; clone_size: -; cdr3_length: 13; j_call: TRBJ1-2; cdr3_aa: CAALCQGPYGYTF; cdr3_nt: TGCGCCGCACTCTGCCAGGGTCCTTATGGCTACACCTTC
v_call: TRBV19; d_call: -; clone_size: -; cdr3_length: 14; j_call: TRBJ1-5; cdr3_aa: CASSIIRNNQPQHF; cdr3_nt: TGTGCCAGTAGTATAATCAGGAACAATCAGCCCCAGCATTTT
v_call: TRBV9; d_call: -; clone_size: -; cdr3_length: 15; j_call: TRBJ2-1; cdr3_aa: CASSVGGGSYNEQFF; cdr3_nt: TGTGCCAGCAGCGTAGGAGGAGGTTCCTACAATGAGCAGTTCTTC
v_call: TRBV5-6; d_call: -; clone_size: -; cdr3_length: 14; j_call: TRBJ2-7; cdr3_aa: CASSLAQVDYEQYF; cdr3_nt: TGTGCCAGCAGCTTGGCGCAGGTGGACTACGAGCAGTACTTC
v_call: TRBV23-1; d_call: -; clone_size: -; cdr3_length: 18; j_call: TRBJ2-6; cdr3_aa: CASSEYFTQQSRANVLTF; cdr3_nt: TGCGCCAGCAGTGAATATTTTACGCAACAAAGTCGGGCCAACGTCCTGACTTTC
v_call: TRBV15; d_call: TRBD1; clone_size: -; cdr3_length: 16; j_call: TRBJ2-1; cdr3_aa: CATSTTTGGGYNEQFF; cdr3_nt: TGTGCCACCAGCACGACGACAGGGGGCGGATACAATGAGCAGTTCTTC
v_call: TRBV4-3; d_call: TRBD1; clone_size: -; cdr3_length: 16; j_call: TRBJ1-4; cdr3_aa: CASSSTLDRGSEKLFF; cdr3_nt: TGCGCCAGCAGCTCAACCCTCGACAGGGGTAGTGAAAAACTGTTTTTT
v_call: TRBV25-1; d_call: TRBD1; clone_size: -; cdr3_length: 14; j_call: TRBJ1-4; cdr3_aa: CASSDYRGRGKLFF; cdr3_nt: TGTGCCAGCAGTGACTACAGGGGGCGGGGAAAACTGTTTTTT
v_call: TRBV4-3; d_call: TRBD1; clone_size: -; cdr3_length: 16; j_call: TRBJ1-2; cdr3_aa: CASSQDWGDRGYGYTF; cdr3_nt: TGCGCCAGCAGCCAAGATTGGGGAGACAGGGGGTATGGCTACACCTTC
v_call: TRBV7-9; d_call: TRBD1; clone_size: -; cdr3_length: 17; j_call: TRBJ1-5; cdr3_aa: CASSLGPDRALGQPQHF; cdr3_nt: TGTGCCAGCAGCTTAGGACCGGACAGGGCCCTGGGGCAGCCCCAGCATTTT
v_call: TRBV5-4; d_call: TRBD1; clone_size: -; cdr3_length: 12; j_call: TRBJ1-1; cdr3_aa: CASSLDRGVAFF; cdr3_nt: TGTGCCAGCAGCCTGGACAGGGGGGTGGCTTTCTTT
v_call: TRBV5-6; d_call: -; clone_size: -; cdr3_length: 16; j_call: TRBJ1-6; cdr3_aa: CASSQGTEMNNSPLHF; cdr3_nt: TGTGCCAGCAGCCAGGGTACGGAAATGAATAATTCACCCCTCCACTTT
v_call: TRBV4-3; d_call: TRBD1; clone_size: medium-sized; cdr3_length: 15; j_call: TRBJ2-7; cdr3_aa: CASSLHRGLAYEQYF; cdr3_nt: TGCGCCAGCAGCCTCCACAGGGGGCTCGCCTACGAGCAGTACTTC
v_call: TRBV4-3; d_call: -; clone_size: -; cdr3_length: 15; j_call: TRBJ1-4; cdr3_aa: CASSQDPRGQEKLFF; cdr3_nt: TGCGCCAGCAGCCAAGATCCCAGGGGACAAGAAAAACTGTTTTTT
v_call: TRBV6-6; d_call: -; clone_size: -; cdr3_length: 13; j_call: TRBJ1-5; cdr3_aa: CASTEYSNQPQHF; cdr3_nt: TGTGCCAGCACGGAGTATAGCAATCAGCCCCAGCATTTT
v_call: TRBV9; d_call: -; clone_size: once; cdr3_length: 14; j_call: TRBJ1-6; cdr3_aa: CASSVNSFNSPLHF; cdr3_nt: TGTGCCAGCAGCGTAAACAGCTTTAATTCACCCCTCCACTTT
v_call: TRBV14; d_call: -; clone_size: -; cdr3_length: 15; j_call: TRBJ1-1; cdr3_aa: CASSHTAGVITEAFF; cdr3_nt: TGTGCCAGCAGCCACACAGCAGGTGTGATCACTGAAGCTTTCTTT
v_call: TRBV25-1; d_call: -; clone_size: -; cdr3_length: 14; j_call: TRBJ2-2; cdr3_aa: CASSGGVDTGELFF; cdr3_nt: TGTGCCAGCAGTGGGGGCGTGGACACCGGGGAGCTGTTTTTT
v_call: TRBV13; d_call: TRBD2; clone_size: once; cdr3_length: 14; j_call: TRBJ2-1; cdr3_aa: CASSFRGGRNEQFF; cdr3_nt: TGTGCCAGCAGCTTCCGGGGGGGCCGGAATGAGCAGTTCTTC
v_call: TRBV27; d_call: -; clone_size: -; cdr3_length: 15; j_call: TRBJ1-3; cdr3_aa: CASSQGTSSGNTIYF; cdr3_nt: TGTGCCAGCAGTCAAGGGACTAGCTCTGGAAACACCATATATTTT
v_call: TRBV30; d_call: TRBD1; clone_size: -; cdr3_length: 13; j_call: TRBJ1-1; cdr3_aa: CAWNTGGDTEAFF; cdr3_nt: TGTGCCTGGAATACAGGGGGGGACACTGAAGCTTTCTTT
v_call: TRBV9; d_call: -; clone_size: -; cdr3_length: 12; j_call: TRBJ2-1; cdr3_aa: CASSPGDDEQFF; cdr3_nt: TGTGCCAGCAGCCCTGGAGACGATGAGCAGTTCTTC
v_call: TRBV19; d_call: -; clone_size: once; cdr3_length: 15; j_call: TRBJ1-1; cdr3_aa: CASSISTSMNTEAFF; cdr3_nt: TGTGCCAGTAGTATAAGTACTAGCATGAACACTGAAGCTTTCTTT
v_call: TRBV6-1; d_call: -; clone_size: -; cdr3_length: 16; j_call: TRBJ1-5; cdr3_aa: CASSESQGFWNQPQHF; cdr3_nt: TGTGCCAGCAGTGAAAGCCAGGGCTTTTGGAATCAGCCCCAGCATTTT
v_call: TRBV29-1; d_call: TRBD1; clone_size: -; cdr3_length: 12; j_call: TRBJ2-7; cdr3_aa: CSVHETGVEQYF; cdr3_nt: TGCAGCGTCCATGAAACAGGGGTCGAGCAGTACTTC
v_call: TRBV7-9; d_call: -; clone_size: -; cdr3_length: 15; j_call: TRBJ1-3; cdr3_aa: CASSLTAGSGNTIYF; cdr3_nt: TGTGCCAGCAGCTTGACAGCTGGCTCTGGAAACACCATATATTTT
v_call: TRBV6-1; d_call: TRBD1; clone_size: few; cdr3_length: 15; j_call: TRBJ1-6; cdr3_aa: CASTGQVSYNSPLHF; cdr3_nt: TGTGCCAGCACCGGACAGGTCTCCTATAATTCACCCCTCCACTTT
v_call: TRBV4-3; d_call: TRBD2; clone_size: -; cdr3_length: 15; j_call: TRBJ2-3; cdr3_aa: CASSRLTSGGDTQYF; cdr3_nt: TGCGCCAGCAGCCGACTCACATCGGGAGGAGATACGCAGTATTTT
v_call: TRBV6-1; d_call: TRBD1; clone_size: -; cdr3_length: 13; j_call: TRBJ1-1; cdr3_aa: CASKDREATEAFF; cdr3_nt: TGTGCCAGCAAGGACAGGGAGGCCACTGAAGCTTTCTTT
v_call: TRBV27; d_call: TRBD2; clone_size: -; cdr3_length: 20; j_call: TRBJ2-1; cdr3_aa: CASSPTLLRLALPGYNEQFF; cdr3_nt: TGTGCCAGCAGTCCCACCTTGCTCCGACTAGCCCTCCCGGGGTACAATGAGCAGTTCTTC
v_call: TRBV7-2; d_call: TRBD2; clone_size: -; cdr3_length: 17; j_call: TRBJ2-1; cdr3_aa: CASRYSGTSGGADEQFF; cdr3_nt: TGTGCCAGCAGATACTCCGGGACTAGCGGGGGGGCGGATGAGCAGTTCTTC